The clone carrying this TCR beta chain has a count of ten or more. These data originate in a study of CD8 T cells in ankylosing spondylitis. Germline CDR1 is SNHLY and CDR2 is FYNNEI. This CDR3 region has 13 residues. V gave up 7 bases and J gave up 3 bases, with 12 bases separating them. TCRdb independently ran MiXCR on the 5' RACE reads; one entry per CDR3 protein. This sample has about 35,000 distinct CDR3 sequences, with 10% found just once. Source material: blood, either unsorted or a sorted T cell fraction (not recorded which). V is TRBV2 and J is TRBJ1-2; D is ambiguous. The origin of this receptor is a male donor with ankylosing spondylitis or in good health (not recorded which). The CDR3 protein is CASIAGGDYGYTF. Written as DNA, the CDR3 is TGTGCCAGCATTGCGGGAGGCGACTATGGCTACACCTTC.